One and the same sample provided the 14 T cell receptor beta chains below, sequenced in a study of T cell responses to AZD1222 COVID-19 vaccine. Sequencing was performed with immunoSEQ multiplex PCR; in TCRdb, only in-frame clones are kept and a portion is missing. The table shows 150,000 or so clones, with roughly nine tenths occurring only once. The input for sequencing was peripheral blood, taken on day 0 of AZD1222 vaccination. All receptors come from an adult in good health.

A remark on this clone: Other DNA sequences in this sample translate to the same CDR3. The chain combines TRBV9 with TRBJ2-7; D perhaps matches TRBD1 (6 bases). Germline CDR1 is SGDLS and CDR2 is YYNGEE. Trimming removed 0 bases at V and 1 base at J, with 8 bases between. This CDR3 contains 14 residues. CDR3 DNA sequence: TGTGCCAGCAGCGTAGGGACAGTATCCTACGAGCAGTACTTC. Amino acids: CASSVGTVSYEQYF.

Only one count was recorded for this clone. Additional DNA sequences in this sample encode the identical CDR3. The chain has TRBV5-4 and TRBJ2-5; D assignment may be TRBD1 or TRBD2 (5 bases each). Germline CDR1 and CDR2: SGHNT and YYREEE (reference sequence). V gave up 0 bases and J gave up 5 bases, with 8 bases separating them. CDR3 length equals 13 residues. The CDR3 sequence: CASSLAGTETQYF. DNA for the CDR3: TGTGCCAGCAGCTTGGCGGGGACCGAGACCCAGTACTTC.

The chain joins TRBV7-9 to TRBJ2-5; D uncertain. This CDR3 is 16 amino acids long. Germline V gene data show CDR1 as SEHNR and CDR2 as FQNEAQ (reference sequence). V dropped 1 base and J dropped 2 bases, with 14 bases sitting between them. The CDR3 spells CASSLEGSRRQETQYF. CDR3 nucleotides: TGTGCCAGCAGCTTAGAAGGTTCTCGCAGGCAAGAGACCCAGTACTTC.

This chain's CDR3 is CASSLVQGSYEQYF. The CDR3 DNA follows: TGTGCCAGCAGCTTGGTACAGGGTTCCTACGAGCAGTACTTC. The chain uses TRBV5-6 and TRBJ2-7; a possible D gene is TRBD1 (6 bases). The CDR3 loop spans 14 amino acids. The V and J ends lost 0 bases and 1 base respectively, with 8 bases between them. Per germline, CDR1 SGHDT and CDR2 YYEEEE.

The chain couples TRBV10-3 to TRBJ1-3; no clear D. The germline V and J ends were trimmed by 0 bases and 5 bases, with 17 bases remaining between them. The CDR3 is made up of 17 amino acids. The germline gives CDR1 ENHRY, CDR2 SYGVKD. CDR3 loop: CAISESYRAFDRNTIYF. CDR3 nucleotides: TGTGCCATCAGTGAGTCGTACAGAGCCTTCGACCGAAACACCATATATTTT.

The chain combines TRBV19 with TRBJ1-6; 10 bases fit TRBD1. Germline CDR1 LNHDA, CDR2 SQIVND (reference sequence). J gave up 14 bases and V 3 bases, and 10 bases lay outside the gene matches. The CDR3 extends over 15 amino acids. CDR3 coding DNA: TGTGCCAGTAGTATCCTCGGACAGGGGGGTATGGCCCTCCACTTT. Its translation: CASSILGQGGMALHF.

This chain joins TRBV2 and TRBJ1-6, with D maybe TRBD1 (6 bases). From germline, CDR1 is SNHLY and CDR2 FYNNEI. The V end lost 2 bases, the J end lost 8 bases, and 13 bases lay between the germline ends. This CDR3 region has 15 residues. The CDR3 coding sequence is TGTGCCAGCAGTGAAAGGCAGGGGAGGGATTCACCCCTCCACTTT. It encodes CASSERQGRDSPLHF.

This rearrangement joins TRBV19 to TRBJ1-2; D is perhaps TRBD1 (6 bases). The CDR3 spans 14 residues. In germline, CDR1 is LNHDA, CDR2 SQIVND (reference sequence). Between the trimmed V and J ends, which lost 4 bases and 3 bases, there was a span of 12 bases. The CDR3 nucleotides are TGTGCCAGTAGTACCAGGGGAGGATACTATGGCTACACCTTC. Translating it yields CASSTRGGYYGYTF.

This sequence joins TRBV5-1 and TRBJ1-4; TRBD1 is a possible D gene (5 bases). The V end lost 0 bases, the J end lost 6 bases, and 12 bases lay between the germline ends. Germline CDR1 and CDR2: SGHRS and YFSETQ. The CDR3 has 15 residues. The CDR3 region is CASSLVHRGDEKLFF. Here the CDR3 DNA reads TGCGCCAGCAGCTTGGTTCATAGGGGCGATGAAAAACTGTTTTTT.

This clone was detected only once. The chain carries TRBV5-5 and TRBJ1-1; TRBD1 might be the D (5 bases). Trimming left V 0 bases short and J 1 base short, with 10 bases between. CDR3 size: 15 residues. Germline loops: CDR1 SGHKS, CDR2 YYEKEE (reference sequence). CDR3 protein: CASSLGTSENTEAFF. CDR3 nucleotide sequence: TGTGCCAGCAGCTTGGGGACATCGGAGAACACTGAAGCTTTCTTT. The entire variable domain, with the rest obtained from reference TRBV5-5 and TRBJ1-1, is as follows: DAGVTQSPTHLIKTRGQQVTLRCSPISGHKSVSWYQQVLGQGPQFIFQYYEKEERGRGNFPDRFSARQFPNYSSELNVNALLLGDSALYLCASSLGTSENTEAFFGQGTRLTVV.

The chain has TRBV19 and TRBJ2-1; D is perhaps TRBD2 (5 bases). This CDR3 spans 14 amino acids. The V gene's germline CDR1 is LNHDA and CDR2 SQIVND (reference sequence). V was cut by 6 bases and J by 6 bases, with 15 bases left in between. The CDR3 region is CASRVGASSNEQFF. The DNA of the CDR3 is TGTGCCAGTAGGGTGGGAGCTAGTAGCAATGAGCAGTTCTTC.

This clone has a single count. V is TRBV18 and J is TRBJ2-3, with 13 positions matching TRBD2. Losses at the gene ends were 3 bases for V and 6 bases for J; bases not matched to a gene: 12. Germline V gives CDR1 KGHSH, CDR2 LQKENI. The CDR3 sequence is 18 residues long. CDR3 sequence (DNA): TGTGCCAGCTCACCCGCCGCGCGACTAGCGGGGGGAGGGGATACGCAGTATTTT. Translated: CASSPAARLAGGGDTQYF.

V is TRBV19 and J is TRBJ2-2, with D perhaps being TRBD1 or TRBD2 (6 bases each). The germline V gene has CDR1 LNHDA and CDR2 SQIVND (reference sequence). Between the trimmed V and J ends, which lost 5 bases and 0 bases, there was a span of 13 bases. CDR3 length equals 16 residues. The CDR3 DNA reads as TGTGCCAGTAGTGCCCGAGGGGGGACGAACACCGGGGAGCTGTTTTTT. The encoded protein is CASSARGGTNTGELFF.

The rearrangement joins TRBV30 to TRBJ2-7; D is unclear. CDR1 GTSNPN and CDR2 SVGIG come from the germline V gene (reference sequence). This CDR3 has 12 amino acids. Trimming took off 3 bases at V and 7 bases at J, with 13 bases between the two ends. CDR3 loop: CAWSLGVGEQYF. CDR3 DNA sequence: TGTGCCTGGAGCCTCGGTGTCGGGGAGCAGTACTTC.